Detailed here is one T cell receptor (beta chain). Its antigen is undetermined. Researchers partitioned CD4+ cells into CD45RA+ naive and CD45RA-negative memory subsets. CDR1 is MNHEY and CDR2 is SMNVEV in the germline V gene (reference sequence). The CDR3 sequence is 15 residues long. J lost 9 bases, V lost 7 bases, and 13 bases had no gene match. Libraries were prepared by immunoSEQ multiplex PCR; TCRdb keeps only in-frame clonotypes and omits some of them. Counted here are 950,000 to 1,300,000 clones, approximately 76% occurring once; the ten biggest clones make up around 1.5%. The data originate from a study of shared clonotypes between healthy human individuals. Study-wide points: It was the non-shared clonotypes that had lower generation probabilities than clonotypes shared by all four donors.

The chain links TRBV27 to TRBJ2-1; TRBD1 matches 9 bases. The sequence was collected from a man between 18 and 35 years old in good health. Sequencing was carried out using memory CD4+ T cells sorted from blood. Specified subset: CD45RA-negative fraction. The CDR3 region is CASTFGDRVGSEQFF. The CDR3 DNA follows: TGTGCCAGCACTTTCGGGGACAGGGTAGGTAGTGAGCAGTTCTTC.